The next 2 T cell receptor beta chains were all read from a single sample in a study of T cell repertoires in cytomegalovirus infection. In TCRdb, the reads were re-called with MiXCR into one record per CDR3 protein. The profile shows about 530,000 distinct CDR3 sequences, 26% of them singletons. The sample taken for sequencing was PBMCs. Receptor source: a human donor in good health (CMV status not recorded). Some clones in this sample may be carry-over from other donors' samples.

This clonotype was counted between two and nine times. V and J are TRBV4-1 and TRBJ1-1; TRBD1 matches 7 bases. After removal of 4 bases from V and 2 bases from J, the junction contained 7 bases not matched to a gene. Germline lookup yields CDR1 MGHRA and CDR2 YSYEKL. The CDR3 totals 15 residues. The CDR3 sequence: CASSRGDSQNTEAFF. In nucleotides, the CDR3 is TGCGCCAGCAGCCGAGGGGACAGTCAAAACACTGAAGCTTTCTTT.

This rearrangement joins TRBV6-2 or TRBV6-3 to TRBJ2-3; D not certain. The CDR3 consists of 15 residues. V was shortened by 2 bases and J by 3 bases, with 12 bases between the two germline ends. The germline gives CDR1 MNHEY, CDR2 SVGEGT. CDR3 region: CASSYVPGSTDTQYF. CDR3 nucleotides: TGTGCCAGCAGTTACGTTCCAGGATCGACAGATACGCAGTATTTT.